This T cell receptor (beta chain) was sequenced in a study of technical replicates of blood from a few donors. TCRdb's copy holds only in-frame clones and misses some; the assay was immunoSEQ multiplex PCR. Of fewer than 90,000 clones in the sample, 92% were seen once. V shed 0 bases and J 0 bases; nucleotides not matched to a gene: 6. The CDR3 runs 17 residues. The germline V gene has CDR1 LGHNA and CDR2 YNFKEQ. This sequence originates from a human donor in good health. The chain recombines TRBV4-2 with TRBJ1-2; 8 nucleotides line up with TRBD1. The sample taken for sequencing was T cells isolated from PBMCs. The CDR3 nucleotides read TGTGCCAGCAGCCAAGAGGACAGGGTTTTAGCTAACTATGGCTACACCTTC. Amino acids: CASSQEDRVLANYGYTF.